The next 8 T cell receptor beta chains were all read from a single sample in a study of T cells in Graves' hyperthyroidism and ophthalmopathy. TCR beta CDR3 regions were amplified from RNA. The HTBI primer set drove a first-round RT-PCR of the TCR CDR3. TCRdb fed the multiplex PCR reads into MiXCR, producing one record per CDR3 protein. This table holds fewer than 700,000 distinct CDR3 sequences, over 15% found once. The sample was blood. Source of these receptors: a woman between 18 and 29 years old with Graves' ophthalmopathy.

This clonotype was picked up many times. CDR3 loop: CASSLVGQGRNEQFF. Written as DNA, the CDR3 is TGCGCCAGCAGCTTGGTAGGACAGGGCCGCAATGAGCAGTTCTTC. The chain couples TRBV5-1 to TRBJ2-1; 8 positions agree with TRBD1. The trim removed 0 bases at V and 6 bases at J, leaving 5 bases unmatched. The germline gives CDR1 SGHRS, CDR2 YFSETQ. The length of the CDR3 is 15 residues.

A remark on this clonotype: A read error may be the cause here, since a much bigger clone is one base away. V is TRBV7-3 and J is TRBJ2-1, with a tentative D call TRBD1 (5 bases). Germline V gives CDR1 SGHTA, CDR2 FQGTGA. CDR3 length: 15 amino acids. V was clipped by 5 bases and J by 4 bases, with 15 bases between them. The CDR3 reads CASSPDSRRYNEQFF. The CDR3 nucleotides read TGTGCCAGCAGCCCCGACAGCCGACGATACAATGAGCAGTTCTTC.

This clonotype was seen ten or more times. The V and J genes are TRBV12-3 or TRBV12-4 and TRBJ2-7; TRBD2 might be the D (7 bases). CDR3 length equals 14 residues. Trimming cost V 6 bases and J 7 bases, with 19 bases left between them. The CDR3 reads CASSEGGPIAEQYF. CDR3 DNA: TGTGCCAGCAGCGAGGGGGGGCCTATTGCGGAGCAGTACTTC.

At least ten counts were recorded for this clonotype. V usage is TRBV7-2 and J usage is TRBJ2-7; D remains unclear. CDR3 length: 15 residues. The ends were cut back, 5 bases at V and 7 bases at J, with 21 bases in the middle. Germline CDR1 is SGHTA and CDR2 is FQGNSA. CDR3 sequence: CASSPQLGGSWEQYF. In nucleotides, the CDR3 is TGTGCCAGCAGCCCACAACTTGGTGGGTCTTGGGAGCAGTACTTC.

Regarding this clonotype: This may come from a read error, since a much larger clone is one base off. This rearrangement joins TRBV27 to TRBJ2-3, with D possibly being TRBD2 (5 bases). The CDR3 runs 16 residues. CDR1 and CDR2 (germline): MNHEY, SMNVEV (reference sequence). This CDR3 reads CAGSLEGNEATDTQYF. The CDR3 DNA reads as TGTGCCGGCAGTTTAGAGGGAAACGAGGCCACAGATACGCAGTATTTT.

This clonotype was observed many times. The CDR3 region has the DNA TGTGCCAGCCGGCAGGGGAATAATTCACCCCTCCACTTT. Encoded protein: CASRQGNNSPLHF. This chain connects TRBV12-3 or TRBV12-4 to TRBJ1-6, with D possibly TRBD1 on 6 matching bases. V was shortened by 8 bases and J by 5 bases, with 10 bases between the two germline ends. The CDR3 has 13 residues.

There are a few counts of this clonotype. The chain carries TRBV29-1 and TRBJ2-7; the match to TRBD2 covers 11 bases. Looked up from germline, CDR1 is SQVTM and CDR2 is ANQGSEA. Germline trimming cut 6 bases from V and 5 bases from J; bases unmatched to any gene: 6. This CDR3 is built from 13 residues. CDR3 in amino acids: CSVLLAGDHEQYF. In nucleotides, the CDR3 is TGCAGCGTCCTACTAGCGGGAGACCACGAGCAGTACTTC.

This clonotype was counted between two and nine times. The chain joins TRBV14 to TRBJ2-5; D uncertain. The CDR3 has 13 residues. Per germline, CDR1 SGHDN and CDR2 FVKESK. V lost 2 bases and J lost 2, with 6 bases in between. The CDR3 DNA follows: TGTGCCAGCAGCCAATTACTACAAGAGACCCAGTACTTC. It yields the protein CASSQLLQETQYF. Drawing the rest from reference TRBV14 and TRBJ2-5, the complete variable domain is EAGVTQFPSHSVIEKGQTVTLRCDPISGHDNLYWYRRVMGKEIKFLLHFVKESKQDESGMPNNRFLAERTGGTYSTLKVQPAELEDSGVYFCASSQLLQETQYFGPGTRLLVL.